This T cell receptor beta chain is drawn from a study of cytomegalovirus exposure and HLA in healthy donors. Study-wide findings and caveats: Accounts indicate the classifier identified cytomegalovirus status with strong specificity and sensitivity. Within an earlier analysis, most TCR beta V segments proved productive either about 87% or about 30% of the time. Most TCR sequences were uncommon, yet certain public TCRs appeared in many donors.

V shed 2 bases and J 2 bases; nucleotides not matched to a gene: 4. The germline CDR1 and CDR2 sequences are SGHNT and YYREEE (reference sequence). CDR3 size: 15 residues. Researchers ran the PCR with 60 Vbeta and 13 Jbeta primers. Repertoires were generated with immunoSEQ multiplex PCR, while TCRdb's copy carries only in-frame clones and drops some. The repertoire table contains some 47,000 clones. In regard to this clone: Its cognate antigen is unknown.

The clonotype originates from a woman aged 40 to 50 in good health and CMV-seronegative. The sample taken for sequencing was PBMCs. This chain joins TRBV5-4 and TRBJ1-2; TRBD1 matches 9 bases. For the CDR3, the DNA is TGTGCCAGCAGCTTAGGACAGGGGACCAACTATGGCTACACCTTC. It encodes CASSLGQGTNYGYTF.